These 17 T cell receptor beta chains were sequenced from one sample in a study of blood T cell repertoires in COVID-19. The data were produced by immunoSEQ multiplex PCR, yet TCRdb's version contains in-frame clones alone and is incomplete. Here the sample spans about 45,000 clones, roughly 63% being singletons. Source material: peripheral blood. The receptors stem from a man at least 80 years old with acute or convalescent COVID-19.

The gene calls are TRBV13 and TRBJ2-5; 8 bases agree with TRBD1. The germline gives CDR1 PRHDT, CDR2 FYEKMQ (reference sequence). V lost 2 bases to trimming and J lost 7 bases; unmatched junction nucleotides: 15. The length of the CDR3 is 17 residues. The CDR3 here is CASSLRRPGGRRGTQYF. The CDR3 region has the DNA TGTGCCAGCAGCTTACGGAGACCAGGGGGCCGGAGAGGGACCCAGTACTTC.

The V gene is TRBV19, the J gene TRBJ1-4; possible D gene TRBD1, 6 bases. This CDR3 has 15 amino acids. Trimming took 5 bases from V and 5 from J, leaving 15 bases between them. Germline CDR1 LNHDA, CDR2 SQIVND (reference sequence). The CDR3 protein is CASSSSGTPNEKLFF. The CDR3 DNA reads as TGTGCCAGTAGTTCCTCTGGGACACCAAATGAAAAACTGTTTTTT.

This rearrangement joins TRBV19 to TRBJ1-5; TRBD1 matches at 9 bases. The germline CDR1 and CDR2 sequences are LNHDA and SQIVND (reference sequence). After removal of 0 bases from V and 0 bases from J, the junction contained 9 bases not matched to a gene. The CDR3 consists of 19 residues. The CDR3 DNA reads TGTGCCAGTAGTATAGAGACAGGGGGAGGGGAATATAGCAATCAGCCCCAGCATTTT. Protein product: CASSIETGGGEYSNQPQHF. The variable domain in full, with the rest retrieved from reference TRBV19 and TRBJ1-5, is DGGITQSPKYLFRKEGQNVTLSCEQNLNHDAMYWYRQDPGQGLRLIYYSQIVNDFQKGDIAEGYSVSREKKESFPLTVTSAQKNPTAFYLCASSIETGGGEYSNQPQHFGDGTRLSIL.

The chain recombines TRBV30 with TRBJ1-2; D gene ambiguous. The CDR3 has 15 residues. Trimming pared 2 bases from V and 1 base from J, leaving 14 bases between. Germline V CDR1 and CDR2: GTSNPN, SVGIG (reference sequence). The CDR3 sequence is CAWSYSTEGNYGYTF. The CDR3 DNA follows: TGTGCCTGGAGTTATAGTACAGAGGGTAACTATGGCTACACCTTC.

The V and J genes are TRBV5-1 and TRBJ2-7; tentative D call: TRBD2 (5 bases). Trimming cost V 4 bases and J 3 bases, with 11 bases left between them. Germline values: CDR1 SGHRS, CDR2 YFSETQ. The CDR3 is made up of 13 amino acids. The CDR3: CASSAIRGYEQYF. The CDR3 bases are TGCGCCAGCAGCGCGATACGGGGCTACGAGCAGTACTTC.

This chain joins TRBV6-5 and TRBJ2-3, with 9 bases lining up with TRBD2. This CDR3 comprises 15 residues. V shed 6 bases, J shed 3 bases, and the junction held 7 bases outside the gene matches. Germline V lookup: CDR1 MNHEY, CDR2 SVGAGI. Here the CDR3 reads CASSNSGSLTDTQYF. The CDR3 region has the DNA TGTGCCAGCAGCAATAGCGGGAGTTTAACAGATACGCAGTATTTT.

The gene calls are TRBV15 and TRBJ1-2; D unresolved. The CDR3 length is 15 residues. The V gene's germline CDR1 is LNHNV and CDR2 YYDKDF (reference sequence). The germline V and J ends were trimmed by 0 bases and 8 bases, with 16 bases remaining between them. The DNA of the CDR3 is TGTGCCACCAGCAGAGATCGCGGGGTTCGCTTCGGCTACACCTTC. Its protein product is CATSRDRGVRFGYTF.

J is TRBJ1-2 and V is TRBV3-1 (or the pseudogene TRBV3-2); the D is unclear. The CDR3 totals 15 residues. The V gene's germline CDR1 is LGHDT and CDR2 YNNKEL (reference sequence). V was clipped by 4 bases and J by 4 bases, with 16 bases between them. CDR3 sequence reads: CASSLRPDLAYGYTF. The DNA for the CDR3 is TGTGCCAGCAGCCTCCGACCGGACTTGGCCTATGGCTACACCTTC.

This chain links TRBV7-2 with TRBJ2-3; TRBD1 is a possible D gene (5 bases). Germline V gene lookup returns CDR1 SGHTA and CDR2 FQGNSA. V lost 6 bases and J 2 bases, leaving 12 bases between the germline ends. The CDR3 has 14 amino acids. In nucleotides, the CDR3 is TGTGCCAGCAGTTTCAGGGAATTCACAGATACGCAGTATTTT. Translated: CASSFREFTDTQYF.

This chain connects TRBV7-9 to TRBJ1-1; D gene ambiguous. The length of the CDR3 is 11 residues. Trimming took off 2 bases at V and 6 bases at J, with 4 bases between the two ends. Germline-derived CDR1 and CDR2 are SEHNR and FQNEAQ (reference sequence). CDR3 amino acids: CASSLTAEAFF. DNA of the CDR3: TGTGCCAGCAGCTTAACTGCTGAAGCTTTCTTT.

The gene calls are TRBV6-5 and TRBJ1-2; D may be TRBD1 (6 bases). CDR1 is MNHEY and CDR2 is SVGAGI in the germline V gene. V lost 2 bases, J lost 5 bases, and 9 bases lay in between. The CDR3 has 13 amino acids. The CDR3 DNA sequence: TGTGCCAGCAGTTACGACAGGCTGTATGGCTACACCTTC. Amino acids: CASSYDRLYGYTF.

The chain uses TRBV3-1 (or the pseudogene TRBV3-2) and TRBJ1-4, with 8 positions matching TRBD1. The CDR3 contains 16 residues. V shed 4 bases, J shed 3 bases, and the junction held 7 bases outside the gene matches. From germline, CDR1 is LGHDT and CDR2 YNNKEL (reference sequence). The CDR3 here is CASSRTGGRANEKLFF. The CDR3 DNA is TGTGCCAGCAGCCGTACAGGGGGGCGGGCTAATGAAAAACTGTTTTTT.

V usage is TRBV9 and J usage is TRBJ1-4; D uncertain. Between the trimmed V and J ends, which lost 3 bases and 6 bases, there was a span of 15 bases. Germline lookup yields CDR1 SGDLS and CDR2 YYNGEE. CDR3 length: 15 amino acids. CDR3 loop: CASSELVGPDEKLFF. Here the CDR3 DNA reads TGTGCCAGCAGCGAGCTCGTTGGGCCGGATGAAAAACTGTTTTTT.

There are a few counts of this clone. The chain uses TRBV25-1 and TRBJ2-7; 13 nucleotides agree with TRBD2. Germline V CDR1 and CDR2: MGHDK, SYGVNS. The V and J ends lost 6 bases and 5 bases, in that order; junction bases with no gene match: 13. The CDR3 totals 17 residues. CDR3 region: CASSPPGGLAGFNEQYF. The CDR3 DNA reads as TGTGCCAGCAGCCCTCCGGGGGGACTAGCGGGATTCAACGAGCAGTACTTC.

This clone has only one observation. The V gene is TRBV12-5, the J gene TRBJ2-5; D may be TRBD2 (5 bases). Trimming shortened V by 1 base and J by 9 bases, and 9 bases separated the two germline ends. In germline, CDR1 is LGHNT, CDR2 FRNRAP. The CDR3 runs to 12 residues. Written as DNA, the CDR3 is TGTGCTAGTGGTTTGGCGCCGGGGTCCCAGTACTTC. This gives the protein CASGLAPGSQYF.

This clone is a singleton in its sample. The chain joins TRBV2 to TRBJ1-5, with D maybe TRBD1 (5 bases). This CDR3 contains 15 residues. Trimming removed 1 base from V and 4 bases from J, with 11 bases in between. Germline CDR1 SNHLY, CDR2 FYNNEI. Written as DNA, the CDR3 is TGTGCCAGCAGTGAAGGCTGGGGCGGTAATCAGCCCCAGCATTTT. This gives the protein CASSEGWGGNQPQHF.

The V gene is TRBV28, the J gene TRBJ1-4; 9 positions agree with TRBD1. Germline-derived CDR1 and CDR2 are MDHEN and SYDVKM. The CDR3 consists of 15 residues. With V trimmed by 5 bases and J by 10 bases, 11 bases remained unmatched. CDR3 DNA sequence: TGTGCCAGCAGTCCCCGGGGACAGGGTTTGGTAAAACTGTTTTTT. Residues: CASSPRGQGLVKLFF.